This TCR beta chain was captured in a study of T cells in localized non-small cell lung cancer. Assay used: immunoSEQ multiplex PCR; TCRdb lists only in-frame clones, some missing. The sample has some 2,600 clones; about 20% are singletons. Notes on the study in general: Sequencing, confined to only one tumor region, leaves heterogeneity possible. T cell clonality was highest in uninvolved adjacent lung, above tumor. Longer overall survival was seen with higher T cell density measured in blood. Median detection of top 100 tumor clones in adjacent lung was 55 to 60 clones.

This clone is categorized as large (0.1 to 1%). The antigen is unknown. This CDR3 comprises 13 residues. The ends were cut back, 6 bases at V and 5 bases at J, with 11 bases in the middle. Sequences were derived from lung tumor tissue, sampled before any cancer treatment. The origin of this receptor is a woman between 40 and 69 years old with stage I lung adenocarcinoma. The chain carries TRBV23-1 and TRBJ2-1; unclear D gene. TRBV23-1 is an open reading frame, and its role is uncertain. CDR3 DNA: TGCGCCAGCAGCTTGGGTTCTAACAATGAGCAGTTCTTC. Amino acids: CASSLGSNNEQFF.